The 17 T cell receptor beta chains in this list originate from one sample, sequenced in a study of beta chain features in type 1 diabetes. Expressed TCRB transcripts were sequenced after all isolated RNA was converted to cDNA. Clones were read by immunoSEQ multiplex PCR, and TCRdb kept only the in-frame ones, dropping some. The data contain 310,000 or so clones, less than 9.5% of them seen just once; the ten biggest clones take up roughly 0.44%. Sequenced input: central memory CD4+ T cells from blood. These receptors were obtained from a woman between 18 and 29 years old in good health.

The chain employs TRBV18 and TRBJ1-1, with D tentatively TRBD1 (5 bases). V lost 1 base and J 6 bases, leaving 15 bases between the germline ends. CDR1 and CDR2 (germline): KGHSH, LQKENI. The length of the CDR3 is 15 residues. CDR3 coding DNA: TGTGCCAGCTCACCACAGCTAGGGGAGGCGGCTGAAGCTTTCTTT. Protein product: CASSPQLGEAAEAFF.

The table lists this clone with many counts. The V call is TRBV2, the J call TRBJ1-2; D is unclear. V gave up 5 bases and J gave up 5 bases, with 0 bases separating them. CDR1 and CDR2 (germline): SNHLY, FYNNEI. The CDR3 contains 9 residues. CDR3 sequence (DNA): TGTGCCAGCAGTTATGGCTACACCTTC. This sequence encodes CASSYGYTF.

This clone was counted a few times. This rearrangement joins TRBV29-1 to TRBJ2-4; weak D call: TRBD1 (6 bases). Germline V gene lookup returns CDR1 SQVTM and CDR2 ANQGSEA. V dropped 7 bases and J dropped 9 bases, with 19 bases sitting between them. The CDR3 has 13 residues. The CDR3 reads CSARDTIIGIQYF. In DNA, the CDR3 is TGCAGCGCCCGGGACACCATAATCGGCATTCAGTACTTC.

This clone was detected only a few times. The rearrangement links TRBV28 to TRBJ2-3; 7 bases agree with TRBD2. CDR1 and CDR2 (germline): MDHEN, SYDVKM. This CDR3 is built from 15 residues. Unmatched junction bases numbered 4, after V lost 3 bases and J lost 1 base. CDR3 amino acids: CASSLASGGTDTQYF. CDR3 bases: TGTGCCAGCAGTTTGGCTAGCGGAGGCACAGATACGCAGTATTTT.

V gene TRBV29-1 combines with J gene TRBJ2-1; 8 nucleotides line up with TRBD1. CDR1 is SQVTM and CDR2 is ANQGSEA in the germline V gene. The ends lost 4 bases at V and 8 bases at J; junction bases unmatched: 7. CDR3 length: 13 residues. CDR3 sequence (DNA): TGCAGCGTTGTGCAGGGGGCGCGGGATGAGCAGTTCTTC. Its translation is CSVVQGARDEQFF.

The chain employs TRBV28 and TRBJ1-2, with D possibly TRBD1 on 5 matching bases. The length of the CDR3 is 14 residues. V lost 6 bases and J 5 bases, leaving 16 bases between the germline ends. Germline V gene data show CDR1 as MDHEN and CDR2 as SYDVKM. The CDR3 region has the DNA TGTGCCAGCAGACCGCATTGGGGCGTGTATGGCTACACCTTC. The encoded protein is CASRPHWGVYGYTF.

This clone was seen only a few times. The chain employs TRBV28 and TRBJ1-4; maybe TRBD1 (5 bases). The CDR3 sequence is 12 residues long. The V gene lost 11 bases and the J gene lost 5 bases, with 12 bases spanning the gap. Per the germline V gene, CDR1 is MDHEN and CDR2 is SYDVKM. CDR3 amino acids: CAGGVGNEKLFF. The CDR3 DNA is TGTGCCGGAGGGGTGGGAAATGAAAAACTGTTTTTT.

This clone was counted only a few times. At the DNA level, this CDR3 is encoded by other sequences in the same sample as well. The chain uses TRBV19 and TRBJ1-5; TRBD1 is a possible D gene (5 bases). CDR1 and CDR2 (germline): LNHDA, SQIVND (reference sequence). V dropped 7 bases and J dropped 3 bases, with 10 bases sitting between them. The CDR3 sequence is 13 residues long. Here the CDR3 DNA reads TGTGCCAGTAAGGAGGGGAACAATCAGCCCCAGCATTTT. The encoded protein is CASKEGNNQPQHF.

The J gene is TRBJ1-5, the V gene TRBV6-5, with 9 positions matching TRBD1. The length of the CDR3 is 14 residues. Germline CDR1 MNHEY, CDR2 SVGAGI. With V trimmed by 6 bases and J by 6 bases, 6 bases remained unmatched. CDR3 bases: TGTGCCAGCAGCCACGGGGGACAGGGTCAGCCCCAGCATTTT. Translated, it gives CASSHGGQGQPQHF.

This clone turned up a few times. The chain carries TRBV6-5 and TRBJ2-7; no clear D gene. With 2 bases removed from V and 2 bases from J, the gap between germline ends came to 7 bases. The germline V gene has CDR1 MNHEY and CDR2 SVGAGI. The CDR3 loop spans 13 amino acids. DNA of the CDR3: TGTGCCAGCAGTTACGGTCTAGCCTACGAGCAGTACTTC. Protein product: CASSYGLAYEQYF.

This clone was detected a few times. The chain uses TRBV5-6 and TRBJ1-3; tentatively, D is TRBD1 (5 bases). CDR1 is SGHDT, CDR2 YYEEEE, per germline. The CDR3 length is 14 residues. Trimming cost V 2 bases and J 4 bases, with 10 bases left between them. The CDR3, as DNA: TGTGCCAGCAGCTTCCTGGGGCGAGGAAACACCATATATTTT. Its protein product is CASSFLGRGNTIYF.

This clone was recorded a few times. The rearrangement uses TRBV7-9 and TRBJ2-1; D gene uncertain. Trimming cost V 6 bases and J 7 bases, with 7 bases left between them. The CDR3 has 11 residues. In germline, CDR1 is SEHNR, CDR2 FQNEAQ (reference sequence). The CDR3 loop reads CASRAHNEQFF. DNA for the CDR3: TGTGCCAGCAGGGCCCATAATGAGCAGTTCTTC.

This clone was detected only a few times. The rearrangement links TRBV7-2 to TRBJ1-2; 10 bases map to TRBD1. Germline CDR1 and CDR2: SGHTA and FQGNSA. Trimming cost V 4 bases and J 8 bases; bases outside gene matches: 4. The CDR3 contains 13 residues. CDR3 DNA: TGTGCCAGCAGCTACCGGGACAGGGGAGGCTACACCTTC. Amino acid sequence: CASSYRDRGGYTF.

The rearrangement joins TRBV5-4 to TRBJ1-4; D gene uncertain. Germline V gene data show CDR1 as SGHNT and CDR2 as YYREEE (reference sequence). This CDR3 is built from 14 residues. Trimming left V 2 bases short and J 4 bases short, with 9 bases between. DNA for the CDR3: TGTGCCAGCAGCTTCAAGGGAGTTAATGAAAAACTGTTTTTT. Translating it yields CASSFKGVNEKLFF.

This clone was seen more than once but under ten times. The chain uses TRBV9 and TRBJ1-2; 11 bases fit TRBD1. Germline V gene sequence: CDR1 SGDLS, CDR2 YYNGEE. This CDR3 region has 17 residues. The trim removed 3 bases at V and 0 bases at J, leaving 7 bases unmatched. DNA for the CDR3: TGTGCCAGCAGCGCGGGACAGGGGGTATCCGCTAACTATGGCTACACCTTC. Encoded protein: CASSAGQGVSANYGYTF.

This clone was recorded at least ten times. Distinct nucleotide sequences in the sample also encode this CDR3. V and J are TRBV28 and TRBJ2-5; D not resolved. Per the germline V gene, CDR1 is MDHEN and CDR2 is SYDVKM. This CDR3 is 11 amino acids long. The V end was cut by 6 bases, the J end by 1 base, with 3 bases between. The CDR3 loop is CASRSQETQYF. CDR3 nucleotides: TGTGCCAGCAGGTCCCAAGAGACCCAGTACTTC.

The chain recombines TRBV5-1 with TRBJ2-7; D unresolved. The germline V gene encodes CDR1 SGHRS and CDR2 YFSETQ. With 5 bases removed from V and 4 bases from J, the gap between germline ends came to 13 bases. The CDR3 runs to 13 residues. The DNA of the CDR3 is TGCGCCAGCAGTCCCTCGGCAAAATACGAGCAGTACTTC. As protein: CASSPSAKYEQYF.